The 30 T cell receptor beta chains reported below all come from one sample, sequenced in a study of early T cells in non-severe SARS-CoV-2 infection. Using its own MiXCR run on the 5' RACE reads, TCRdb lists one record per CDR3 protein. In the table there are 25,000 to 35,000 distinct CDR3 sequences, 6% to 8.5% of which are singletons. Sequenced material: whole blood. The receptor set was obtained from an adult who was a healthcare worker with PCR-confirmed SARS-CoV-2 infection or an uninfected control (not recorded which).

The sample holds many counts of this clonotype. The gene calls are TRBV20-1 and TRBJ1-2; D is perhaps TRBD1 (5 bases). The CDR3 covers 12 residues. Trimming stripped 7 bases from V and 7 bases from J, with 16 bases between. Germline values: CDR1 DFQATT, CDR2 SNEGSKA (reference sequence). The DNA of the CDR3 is TGCAGTGGGAGAGGGGAAGAGCTTGGCTACACCTTC. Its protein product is CSGRGEELGYTF.

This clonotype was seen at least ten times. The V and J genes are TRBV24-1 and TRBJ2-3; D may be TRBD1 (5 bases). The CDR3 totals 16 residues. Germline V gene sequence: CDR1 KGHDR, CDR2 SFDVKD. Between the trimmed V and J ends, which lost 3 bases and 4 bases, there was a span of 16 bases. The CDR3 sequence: CATSDPATERPDTQYF. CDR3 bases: TGTGCCACCAGTGATCCAGCGACAGAGCGTCCAGATACGCAGTATTTT.

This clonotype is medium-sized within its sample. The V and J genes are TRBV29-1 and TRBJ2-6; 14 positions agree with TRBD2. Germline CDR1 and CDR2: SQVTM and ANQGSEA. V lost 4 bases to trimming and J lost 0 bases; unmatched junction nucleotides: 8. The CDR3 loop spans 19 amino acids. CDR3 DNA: TGCAGCGTTGGATCCGGGACTAGCGGGAGTAGCTCTGGGGCCAACGTCCTGACTTTC. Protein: CSVGSGTSGSSSGANVLTF.

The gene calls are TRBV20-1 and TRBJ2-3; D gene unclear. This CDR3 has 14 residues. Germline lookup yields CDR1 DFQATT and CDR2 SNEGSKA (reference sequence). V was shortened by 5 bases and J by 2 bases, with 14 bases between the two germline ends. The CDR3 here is CSAAGPAITDTQYF. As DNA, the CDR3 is TGCAGTGCTGCTGGCCCCGCCATCACAGATACGCAGTATTTT.

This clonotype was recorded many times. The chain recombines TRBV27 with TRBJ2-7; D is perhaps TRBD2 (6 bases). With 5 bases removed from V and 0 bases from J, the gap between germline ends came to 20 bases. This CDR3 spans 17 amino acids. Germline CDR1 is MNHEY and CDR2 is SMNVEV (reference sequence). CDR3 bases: TGTGCCAGCAGTAGCCCCTACGGGGCGGGAAGCTCCTACGAGCAGTACTTC. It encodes CASSSPYGAGSSYEQYF.

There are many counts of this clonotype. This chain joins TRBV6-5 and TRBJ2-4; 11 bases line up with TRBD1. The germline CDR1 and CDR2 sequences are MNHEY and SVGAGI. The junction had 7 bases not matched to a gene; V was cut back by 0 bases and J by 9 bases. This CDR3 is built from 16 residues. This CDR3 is CASSYSTGQGASIQYF. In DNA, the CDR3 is TGTGCCAGCAGTTACTCGACCGGACAGGGGGCGAGCATTCAGTACTTC.

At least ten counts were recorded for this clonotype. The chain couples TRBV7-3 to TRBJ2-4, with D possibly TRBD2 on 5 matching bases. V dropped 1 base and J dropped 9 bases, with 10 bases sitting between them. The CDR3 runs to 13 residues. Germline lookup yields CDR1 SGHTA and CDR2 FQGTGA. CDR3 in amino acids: CASSLILAGIQYF. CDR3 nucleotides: TGTGCCAGCAGCTTAATCCTAGCAGGCATTCAGTACTTC. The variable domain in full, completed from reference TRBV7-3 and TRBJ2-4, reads GAGVSQTPSNKVTEKGKYVELRCDPISGHTALYWYRQSLGQGPEFLIYFQGTGAADDSGLPNDRFFAVRPEGSVSTLKIQRTERGDSAVYLCASSLILAGIQYFGAGTRLSVL.

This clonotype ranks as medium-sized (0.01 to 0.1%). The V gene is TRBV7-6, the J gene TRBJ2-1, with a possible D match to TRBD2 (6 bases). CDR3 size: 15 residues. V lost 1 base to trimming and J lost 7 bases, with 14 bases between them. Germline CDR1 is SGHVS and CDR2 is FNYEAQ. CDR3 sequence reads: CASSLGGGAQNEQFF. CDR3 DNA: TGTGCCAGCAGCTTAGGCGGAGGGGCCCAAAATGAGCAGTTCTTC.

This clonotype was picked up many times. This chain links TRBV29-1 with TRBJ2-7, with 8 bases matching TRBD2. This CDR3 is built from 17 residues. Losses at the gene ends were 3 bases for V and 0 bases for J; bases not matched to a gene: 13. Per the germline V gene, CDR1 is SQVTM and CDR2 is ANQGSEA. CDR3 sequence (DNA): TGCAGCGTTGACCTGGCCCGGGAGGGGCCTTACTCCTACGAGCAGTACTTC. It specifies CSVDLAREGPYSYEQYF.

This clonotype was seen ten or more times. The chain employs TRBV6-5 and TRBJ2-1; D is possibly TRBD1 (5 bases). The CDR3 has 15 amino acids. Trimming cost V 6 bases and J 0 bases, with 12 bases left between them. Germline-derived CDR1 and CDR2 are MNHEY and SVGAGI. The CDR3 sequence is CASRDQGSSYNEQFF. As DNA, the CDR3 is TGTGCCAGCAGGGACCAGGGAAGCTCCTACAATGAGCAGTTCTTC.

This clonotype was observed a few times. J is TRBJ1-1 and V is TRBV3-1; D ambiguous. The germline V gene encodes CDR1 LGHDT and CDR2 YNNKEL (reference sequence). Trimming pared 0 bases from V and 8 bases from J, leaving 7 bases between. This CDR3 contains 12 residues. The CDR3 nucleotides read TGTGCCAGCAGCCAAGACTACAAAGAAGCTTTCTTT. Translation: CASSQDYKEAFF.

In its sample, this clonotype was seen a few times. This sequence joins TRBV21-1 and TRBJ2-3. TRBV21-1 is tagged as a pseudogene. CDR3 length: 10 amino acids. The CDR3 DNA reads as TGTGCCAGCAGGGCGTCGACGCAGTATTTT. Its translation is CASRASTQYF.

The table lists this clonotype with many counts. In DNA, the CDR3 is TGTGCCACCAGCAGAGGGGGGAATACAGGGAGCACAGATACGCAGTATTTT. Residues: CATSRGGNTGSTDTQYF. The chain joins TRBV15 to TRBJ2-3; possibly TRBD1 for D (6 bases). The CDR3 runs to 17 residues. V lost 1 base to trimming and J lost 0 bases, with 14 bases between them. Germline V gene lookup returns CDR1 LNHNV and CDR2 YYDKDF (reference sequence).

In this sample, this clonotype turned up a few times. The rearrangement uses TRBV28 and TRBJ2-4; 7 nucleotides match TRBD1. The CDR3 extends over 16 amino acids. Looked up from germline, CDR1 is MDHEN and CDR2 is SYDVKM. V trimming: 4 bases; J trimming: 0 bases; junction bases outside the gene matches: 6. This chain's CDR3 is CASSSPGGLAKNIQYF. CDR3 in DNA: TGTGCCAGCAGTTCCCCAGGGGGTCTAGCCAAAAACATTCAGTACTTC.

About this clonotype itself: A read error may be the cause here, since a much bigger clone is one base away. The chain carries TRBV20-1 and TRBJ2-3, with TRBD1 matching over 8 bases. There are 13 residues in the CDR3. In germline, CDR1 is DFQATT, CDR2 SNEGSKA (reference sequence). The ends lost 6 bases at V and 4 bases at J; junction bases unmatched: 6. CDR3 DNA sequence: TGCAGTGCCCGGACAGGGAGCCCAGATACGCAGTATTTT. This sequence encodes CSARTGSPDTQYF.

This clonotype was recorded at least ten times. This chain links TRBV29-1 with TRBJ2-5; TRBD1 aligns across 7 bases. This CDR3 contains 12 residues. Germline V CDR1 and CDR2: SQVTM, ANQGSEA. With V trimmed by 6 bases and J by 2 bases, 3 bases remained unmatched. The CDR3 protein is CSVGQAQETQYF. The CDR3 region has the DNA TGCAGCGTCGGACAGGCTCAAGAGACCCAGTACTTC.

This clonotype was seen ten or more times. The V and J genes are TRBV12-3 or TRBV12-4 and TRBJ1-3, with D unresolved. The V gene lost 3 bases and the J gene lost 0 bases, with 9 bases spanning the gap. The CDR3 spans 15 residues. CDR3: CASSLPPNSGNTIYF. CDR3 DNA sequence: TGTGCCAGCAGTTTGCCACCCAACTCTGGAAACACCATATATTTT.

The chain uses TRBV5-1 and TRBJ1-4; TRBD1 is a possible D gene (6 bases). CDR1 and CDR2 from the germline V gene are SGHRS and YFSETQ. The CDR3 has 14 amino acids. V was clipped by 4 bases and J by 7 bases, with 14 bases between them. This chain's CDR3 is CASSGGQTTEKLFF. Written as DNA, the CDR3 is TGCGCCAGCAGCGGAGGACAGACGACTGAAAAACTGTTTTTT.

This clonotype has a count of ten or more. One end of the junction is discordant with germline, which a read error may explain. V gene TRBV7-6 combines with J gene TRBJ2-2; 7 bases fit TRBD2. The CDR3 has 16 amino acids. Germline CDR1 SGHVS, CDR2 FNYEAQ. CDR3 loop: CASSLELAVNTGELLF. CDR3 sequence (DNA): TGTGCCAGCAGCTTAGAGCTAGCGGTGAACACCGGGGAGCTGCTTTTT.

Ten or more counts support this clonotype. CDR3 DNA: TGTGCCAGCAGCCGCCGGAGTGAGGCAGATACGCAGTATTTT. Protein sequence: CASSRRSEADTQYF. The V call is TRBV5-4, the J call TRBJ2-3, with D unresolved. There are 14 residues in the CDR3. V lost 4 bases and J lost 4, with 13 bases in between. Germline loops: CDR1 SGHNT, CDR2 YYREEE (reference sequence).

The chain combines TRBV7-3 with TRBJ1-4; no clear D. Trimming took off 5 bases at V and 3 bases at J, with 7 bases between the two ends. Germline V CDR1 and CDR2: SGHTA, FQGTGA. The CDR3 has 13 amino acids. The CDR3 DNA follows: TGTGCCAGCAGCCAGAGTCCTAATGAAAAACTGTTTTTT. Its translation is CASSQSPNEKLFF. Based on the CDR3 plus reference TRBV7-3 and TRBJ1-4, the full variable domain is GAGVSQTPSNKVTEKGKYVELRCDPISGHTALYWYRQSLGQGPEFLIYFQGTGAADDSGLPNDRFFAVRPEGSVSTLKIQRTERGDSAVYLCASSQSPNEKLFFGSGTQLSVL.

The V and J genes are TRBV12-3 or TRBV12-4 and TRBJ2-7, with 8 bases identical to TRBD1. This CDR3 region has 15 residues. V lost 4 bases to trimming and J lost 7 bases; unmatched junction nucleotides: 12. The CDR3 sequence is CASSSVPQGAREQYF. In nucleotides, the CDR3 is TGTGCCAGCAGTTCGGTCCCTCAGGGGGCTCGGGAGCAGTACTTC.

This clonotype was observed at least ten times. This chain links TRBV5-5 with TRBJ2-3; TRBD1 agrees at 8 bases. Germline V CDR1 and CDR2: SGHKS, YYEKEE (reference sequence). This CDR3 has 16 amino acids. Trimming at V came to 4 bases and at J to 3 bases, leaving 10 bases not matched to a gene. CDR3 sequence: CASSGTGTGRTDTQYF. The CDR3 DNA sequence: TGTGCCAGCAGCGGAACCGGGACAGGACGGACAGATACGCAGTATTTT.

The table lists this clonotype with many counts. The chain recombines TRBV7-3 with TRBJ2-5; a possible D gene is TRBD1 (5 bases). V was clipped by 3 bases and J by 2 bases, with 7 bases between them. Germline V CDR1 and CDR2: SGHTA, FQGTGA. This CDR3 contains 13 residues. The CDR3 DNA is TGTGCCAGCAGCTTGACAGTTCAAGAGACCCAGTACTTC. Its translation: CASSLTVQETQYF.

This CDR3 is CASSLLLPTGSGNTIYF. CDR3 bases: TGTGCCAGCAGCCTACTCCTACCGACAGGGTCTGGAAACACCATATATTTT. This sequence joins TRBV3-1 and TRBJ1-3; 7 nucleotides match TRBD1. Losses at the gene ends were 4 bases for V and 1 base for J; bases not matched to a gene: 10. In germline, CDR1 is LGHDT, CDR2 YNNKEL (reference sequence). The CDR3 covers 17 residues.

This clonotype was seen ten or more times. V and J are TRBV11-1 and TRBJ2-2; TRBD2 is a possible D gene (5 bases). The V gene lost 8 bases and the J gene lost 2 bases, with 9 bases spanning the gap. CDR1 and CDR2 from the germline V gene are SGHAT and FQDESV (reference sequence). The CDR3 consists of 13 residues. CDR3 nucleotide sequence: TGTGCCAGCCGTGGACTTAACACCGGGGAGCTGTTTTTT. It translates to CASRGLNTGELFF.

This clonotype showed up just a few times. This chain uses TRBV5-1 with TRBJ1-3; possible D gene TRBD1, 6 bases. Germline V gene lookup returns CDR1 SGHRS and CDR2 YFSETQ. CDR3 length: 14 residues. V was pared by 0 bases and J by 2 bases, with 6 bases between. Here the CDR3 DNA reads TGCGCCAGCAGCTTGGGACAGGCTGGAAACACCATATATTTT. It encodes CASSLGQAGNTIYF.

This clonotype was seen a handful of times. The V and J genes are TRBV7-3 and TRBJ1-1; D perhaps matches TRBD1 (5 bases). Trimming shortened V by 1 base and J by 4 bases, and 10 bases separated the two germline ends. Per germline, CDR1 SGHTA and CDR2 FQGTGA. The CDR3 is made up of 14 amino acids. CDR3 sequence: CASSLMGVGTEAFF. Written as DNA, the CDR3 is TGTGCCAGCAGCTTAATGGGGGTGGGCACTGAAGCTTTCTTT.

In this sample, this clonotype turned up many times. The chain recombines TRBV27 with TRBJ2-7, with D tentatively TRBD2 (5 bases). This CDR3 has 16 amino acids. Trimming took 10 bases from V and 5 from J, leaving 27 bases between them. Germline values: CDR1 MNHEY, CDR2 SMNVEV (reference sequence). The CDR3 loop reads CATQPGVSASRDEQYF. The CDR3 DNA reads TGTGCCACACAACCCGGGGTCAGCGCTTCCCGGGACGAGCAGTACTTC.

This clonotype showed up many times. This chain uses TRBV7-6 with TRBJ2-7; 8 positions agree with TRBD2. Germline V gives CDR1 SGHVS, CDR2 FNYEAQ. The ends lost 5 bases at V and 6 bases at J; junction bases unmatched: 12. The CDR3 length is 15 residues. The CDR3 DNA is TGTGCCAGCAGCCTTTCAGCGGGAGAAGGGTCCGAGCAGTACTTC. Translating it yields CASSLSAGEGSEQYF.